Given below is one TCR beta chain in context. This sample stems from a study of technical replicates of blood from several donors. Profiling relied on immunoSEQ multiplex PCR, and the TCRdb table lists in-frame clones only, not all of them. The sample includes under 110,000 clones, nearly 96% of them seen just once. With 7 bases removed from V and 4 bases from J, the gap between germline ends came to 11 bases. Per germline, CDR1 MNHNS and CDR2 SASEGT. The CDR3 has 13 residues. This clonotype was obtained from a human donor in good health. The rearrangement joins TRBV6-1 to TRBJ2-1; tentative D call: TRBD2 (6 bases). Sequenced sample: T cells isolated from PBMCs. CDR3 sequence: CASTIREYNEQFF. The CDR3 DNA is TGTGCCAGCACTATCCGGGAGTACAATGAGCAGTTCTTC.